Listed here are 22 T cell receptor beta chains from one sample, sequenced in a study of shared clonotypes between healthy human individuals. Profiled with immunoSEQ multiplex PCR; TCRdb holds only in-frame clones, not every one. Here the sample spans some 1,100,000 clones, approximately 80% being singletons. The source material was memory CD4+ T cells from PBMCs. The subset here: CD45RA-negative fraction. The receptors stem from a young man in good health. Some clones in this sample may be carry-over from other donors' samples.

This clone has only a few counts. The identical CDR3 is also encoded by other nucleotide sequences in the sample. This chain joins TRBV18 and TRBJ2-5; no clear D gene. CDR3 size: 11 residues. Germline V gene lookup returns CDR1 KGHSH and CDR2 LQKENI. V was shortened by 2 bases and J by 5 bases, with 3 bases between the two germline ends. The CDR3: CASSPGETQYF. In DNA form, the CDR3 reads TGTGCCAGCTCACCAGGGGAGACCCAGTACTTC. Looking up the rest from reference TRBV18 and TRBJ2-5 gives the full variable domain: NAGVMQNPRHLVRRRGQEARLRCSPMKGHSHVYWYRQLPEEGLKFMVYLQKENIIDESGMPKERFSAEFPKEGPSILRIQQVVRGDSAAYFCASSPGETQYFGPGTRLLVL.

The rearrangement uses TRBV29-1 and TRBJ1-4; D uncertain. Per germline, CDR1 SQVTM and CDR2 ANQGSEA. The CDR3 has 12 residues. V dropped 5 bases and J dropped 7 bases, with 11 bases sitting between them. The CDR3 nucleotides are TGCAGCGTTAGGGTCGAAGGTGAAAAACTGTTTTTT. Its protein product is CSVRVEGEKLFF.

The chain links TRBV18 to TRBJ2-7; the D is unclear. The CDR3 runs to 16 residues. V gave up 2 bases and J gave up 4 bases, with 18 bases separating them. The V gene's germline CDR1 is KGHSH and CDR2 LQKENI. CDR3 coding DNA: TGTGCCAGCTCACCATTTGTGCCCACGGCCGTTTACGAGCAGTACTTC. It yields the protein CASSPFVPTAVYEQYF.

This clone was seen only a few times. The rearrangement uses TRBV7-9 and TRBJ2-7, with D uncertain. Looked up from germline, CDR1 is SEHNR and CDR2 is FQNEAQ (reference sequence). The CDR3 covers 15 residues. The V and J ends lost 2 bases and 1 base respectively, with 12 bases between them. The CDR3 spells CASSLQDLVSYEQYF. In nucleotides, the CDR3 is TGTGCCAGCAGCTTACAGGATTTAGTTTCCTACGAGCAGTACTTC. The full variable domain, completed using reference TRBV7-9 and TRBJ2-7, is DTGVSQNPRHKITKRGQNVTFRCDPISEHNRLYWYRQTLGQGPEFLTYFQNEAQLEKSRLLSDRFSAERPKGSFSTLEIQRTEQGDSAMYLCASSLQDLVSYEQYFGPGTRLTVT.

The chain is built from TRBV19 and TRBJ2-2; TRBD1 matches at 8 bases. The CDR3 extends over 15 amino acids. V lost 1 base, J lost 4 bases, and 2 bases stayed unmatched. CDR1 and CDR2 from the germline V gene are LNHDA and SQIVND (reference sequence). CDR3: CASSIARGRTGELFF. DNA for the CDR3: TGTGCCAGTAGTATAGCCAGGGGGCGCACCGGGGAGCTGTTTTTT.

This chain uses TRBV18 with TRBJ1-3; D may be TRBD1 (5 bases). The CDR3 runs 16 residues. Germline V gives CDR1 KGHSH, CDR2 LQKENI. Deletions cut 6 bases from V and 2 bases from J, with 17 bases between. Written as DNA, the CDR3 is TGTGCCAGCTCTCTGCCCCAACAGGCAACTGGAAACACCATATATTTT. It translates to CASSLPQQATGNTIYF.

This chain links TRBV11-3 with TRBJ2-7; D unresolved. V was trimmed by 0 bases and J by 5 bases, leaving 8 bases between them. Germline V gene lookup returns CDR1 SGHNT and CDR2 YENEEA. The CDR3 totals 13 residues. The chain's CDR3 is CASSLDPDHEQYF. DNA of the CDR3: TGTGCCAGCAGCTTAGACCCCGACCACGAGCAGTACTTC.

CDR3 DNA sequence: TGTGCCAGCAGTTACGATCCGGGTACCACCTACGAGCAGTACTTC. It specifies CASSYDPGTTYEQYF. The gene calls are TRBV6-6 and TRBJ2-7; unclear D gene. V was cut by 2 bases and J by 2 bases, with 13 bases left in between. Looked up from germline, CDR1 is MNHNY and CDR2 is SVGAGI (reference sequence). The CDR3 has 15 amino acids.

The chain links TRBV5-5 to TRBJ1-2, with TRBD1 as a possible D gene (5 bases). The V gene's germline CDR1 is SGHKS and CDR2 YYEKEE (reference sequence). The CDR3 is made up of 14 amino acids. The germline V and J ends were trimmed by 0 bases and 6 bases, with 12 bases remaining between them. The CDR3 region is CASSLEGLPDGYTF. The DNA for the CDR3 is TGTGCCAGCAGCTTGGAGGGACTCCCCGATGGCTACACCTTC.

The chain carries TRBV7-9 and TRBJ2-2; D call uncertain. Trimming cost V 5 bases and J 1 base, with 14 bases left between them. The CDR3 covers 16 residues. The germline CDR1 and CDR2 sequences are SEHNR and FQNEAQ (reference sequence). The CDR3 DNA reads TGTGCCAGCAGCCGCTATTATGGGCGGAACACCGGGGAGCTGTTTTTT. Protein product: CASSRYYGRNTGELFF.

V and J are TRBV30 and TRBJ2-3; D is perhaps TRBD2 (6 bases). Germline V CDR1 and CDR2: GTSNPN, SVGIG (reference sequence). V dropped 0 bases and J dropped 2 bases, with 12 bases sitting between them. The CDR3 totals 15 residues. The CDR3 here is CAWSVPGTYTDTQYF. The CDR3, as DNA: TGTGCCTGGAGTGTACCCGGGACTTACACAGATACGCAGTATTTT.

J is TRBJ2-7 and V is TRBV6-6; TRBD1 matches at 7 bases. Trimming took 6 bases from V and 1 from J; bases not matched to a gene: 6. The CDR3 totals 14 residues. Germline values: CDR1 MNHNY, CDR2 SVGAGI (reference sequence). The CDR3 loop is CASRFLGQSYEQYF. The CDR3 coding sequence is TGTGCCAGCAGATTTTTGGGACAGTCCTACGAGCAGTACTTC.

The CDR3 nucleotides are TGTGCCAGCAGCGTAGGAGGGGGCCTAGCCAAAAACATTCAGTACTTC. The encoded protein is CASSVGGGLAKNIQYF. The chain uses TRBV9 and TRBJ2-4, with 7 bases aligning to TRBD1. V lost 0 bases and J lost 0; bases outside the gene matches: 3. Germline V gives CDR1 SGDLS, CDR2 YYNGEE. The CDR3 is 16 amino acids.

This clone was seen a single time. CDR3 nucleotides: TGTGCCAGCAACCGGGACCTCACGGATGAAGCTTTCTTT. This encodes CASNRDLTDEAFF. This chain links TRBV19 with TRBJ1-1, with a tentative D call TRBD1 (5 bases). The CDR3 consists of 13 residues. The germline V gene has CDR1 LNHDA and CDR2 SQIVND (reference sequence). Trimming pared 9 bases from V and 7 bases from J, leaving 18 bases between.

This clone has more than one count but fewer than ten. This chain uses TRBV13 with TRBJ1-4; D unresolved. There are 13 residues in the CDR3. Deletions cut 0 bases from V and 6 bases from J, with 5 bases between. Germline V gives CDR1 PRHDT, CDR2 FYEKMQ (reference sequence). Written as DNA, the CDR3 is TGTGCCAGCAGCTTAGGGAAGGATGAAAAACTGTTTTTT. This gives the protein CASSLGKDEKLFF. The entire variable domain, with the rest obtained from reference TRBV13 and TRBJ1-4, is as follows: AAGVIQSPRHLIKEKRETATLKCYPIPRHDTVYWYQQGPGQDPQFLISFYEKMQSDKGSIPDRFSAQQFSDYHSELNMSSLELGDSALYFCASSLGKDEKLFFGSGTQLSVL.

The V and J genes are TRBV5-1 and TRBJ1-4; 8 nucleotides match TRBD1. The CDR3 is made up of 14 amino acids. Germline V CDR1 and CDR2: SGHRS, YFSETQ. Trimming at V came to 4 bases and at J to 8 bases, leaving 7 bases not matched to a gene. CDR3 coding DNA: TGCGCCAGCAGCAAGACAGGGGTAGGAGAAAAACTGTTTTTT. The encoded protein is CASSKTGVGEKLFF.

The chain links TRBV11-2 to TRBJ1-2; D may be TRBD1 (5 bases). V lost 1 base and J lost 8, with 23 bases in between. Germline V lookup: CDR1 SGHAT, CDR2 FQNNGV. The CDR3 spans 17 residues. The CDR3 here is CASSLGSPRAGRQGYTF. In DNA, the CDR3 is TGTGCCAGCAGCTTAGGCAGTCCTAGGGCAGGGCGGCAAGGCTACACCTTC. Together with reference TRBV11-2 and TRBJ1-2, the CDR3 gives the full variable domain: EAGVAQSPRYKIIEKRQSVAFWCNPISGHATLYWYQQILGQGPKLLIQFQNNGVVDDSQLPKDRFSAERLKGVDSTLKIQPAKLEDSAVYLCASSLGSPRAGRQGYTFGSGTRLTVV.

CDR3 region: CASRGVPGLPGETQYF. In DNA, the CDR3 is TGCGCCAGCAGGGGGGTCCCGGGTCTGCCGGGGGAGACCCAGTACTTC. The chain links TRBV5-1 to TRBJ2-5; D may match TRBD1 or TRBD2 (5 bases each). Germline V lookup: CDR1 SGHRS, CDR2 YFSETQ. The CDR3 runs to 16 residues. Trimming cost V 5 bases and J 5 bases, with 22 bases left between them.

Turning to this clone: The sample holds other DNA sequences that translate to the same CDR3. V usage is TRBV5-1 and J usage is TRBJ1-1; a possible D gene is TRBD1 (5 bases). Germline-derived CDR1 and CDR2 are SGHRS and YFSETQ. CDR3 size: 13 residues. The V and J ends lost 3 bases and 0 bases respectively, with 6 bases between them. The CDR3 loop reads CASSWGVNTEAFF. DNA of the CDR3: TGCGCCAGCAGCTGGGGCGTGAACACTGAAGCTTTCTTT.

This clone turned up a few times. V gene TRBV4-1 combines with J gene TRBJ2-3, with 7 bases lining up with TRBD2. With V trimmed by 1 base and J by 9 bases, 7 bases remained unmatched. Germline assignment: CDR1 MGHRA and CDR2 YSYEKL. The CDR3 contains 14 residues. Here the CDR3 DNA reads TGCGCCAGCAGCCAAGGGGGTGAGGGAGGGACGCAGTATTTT. Translation gives CASSQGGEGGTQYF.

The chain links TRBV18 to TRBJ1-1, with TRBD1 matching 9 bases. Per the germline V gene, CDR1 is KGHSH and CDR2 is LQKENI. The V and J ends lost 4 bases and 5 bases, in that order; junction bases with no gene match: 8. The CDR3 covers 15 residues. The CDR3 bases are TGTGCCAGCTCACAGTCGACAGGGGGTGGGACTGAAGCTTTCTTT. It yields the protein CASSQSTGGGTEAFF.

The chain combines TRBV19 with TRBJ2-1; D unclear. Trimming stripped 7 bases from V and 7 bases from J, with 20 bases between. CDR1 and CDR2 from the germline V gene are LNHDA and SQIVND (reference sequence). The CDR3 loop spans 15 amino acids. CDR3 nucleotide sequence: TGTGCCAGTATCCCAGGTCGGCCGGAAAGGAATGAGCAGTTCTTC. This encodes CASIPGRPERNEQFF.